This TCR beta chain was obtained from a study of metastatic and nonmetastatic thyroid tumors. Points from the study as a whole: Significantly greater TCR beta diversity was reportedly found in malignant thyroid tumors than in benign nodules (in blood and tumor).

Patients were all untreated before their thyroid surgery. MiXCR was used by TCRdb to re-call the PCR reads. The repertoire holds tens of thousands of clones, with approximately 25% as singletons. This clone was counted only a few times. As yet, its antigen is unknown. A much bigger clone sits one base away, suggesting this may be a read error. Here the CDR3 omits its conserved ending phenylalanine or tryptophan, so a read error is the likely source. Germline CDR1 and CDR2: LGHDT and YNNKEL (reference sequence). The CDR3 sequence is 17 residues long. Trimming removed 0 bases at V and 1 base at J, with 10 bases between.

The clonotype comes from a female donor with papillary thyroid cancer or a benign thyroid nodule (not recorded which). Some clones in this sample may be carry-over from other donors' samples. Sequences were obtained from tumor tissue. J is TRBJ2-6 and V is TRBV3-1, with D possibly matching TRBD2 (5 bases). The CDR3 protein is CASSQETGSSGANVLTS. The CDR3 DNA reads as TGTGCCAGCAGCCAAGAAACGGGGAGTTCTGGGGCCAACGTCCTGACTTCC.